This T cell receptor beta chain was identified during a study of blood T cell repertoires in COVID-19. Background on the study: T cells, B-cell-depleted T cells, or PBMCs supplied cDNA or gDNA.

Germline V CDR1 and CDR2: SQVTM, ANQGSEA. The CDR3 loop spans 12 amino acids. Trimming left V 0 bases short and J 8 bases short, with 10 bases between. Data came from immunoSEQ multiplex PCR; TCRdb stores just in-frame clones and leaves some out. The sample records 250,000 to 350,000 clones, around 82% being singletons. The chain combines TRBV29-1 with TRBJ1-2; weak D call: TRBD1 (5 bases). What was sequenced was peripheral blood. This sequence originates from a human donor with COVID-19, enrolled during active disease. The donor label of this sample is uncertain. The CDR3 region is CSVEEAGEGYTF. In DNA, the CDR3 is TGCAGCGTTGAAGAGGCGGGGGAAGGCTACACCTTC.